This section outlines one TCR beta chain sequence together with its context. This sample is drawn from a study of blood T cell repertoires in COVID-19. As for the study in general: Donors in the United States, Italy and Spain gave samples during acute or convalescent COVID-19. PBMCs, B-cell-depleted T cells, or T cells provided the cDNA or gDNA that made up the material.

Sequencing used immunoSEQ multiplex PCR; TCRdb keeps in-frame clones, though not all of them. Of approximately 180,000 clones detected, more than 75% appear once; the ten largest clones hold 0.95% to 1.5%. The CDR3 has 15 residues. Germline V gives CDR1 SGHRS, CDR2 YFSETQ. V was cut by 3 bases and J by 3 bases, with 13 bases left in between. Recruitment covered some 25 US areas and drew participants whose ages spanned about 18 to 95 years. The V gene is TRBV5-1, the J gene TRBJ1-5, with D maybe TRBD1 (6 bases). This TCR was sampled from a human donor with acute COVID-19. The donor label of this sample is uncertain. Sequenced: PBMCs or T cells enriched from blood (not recorded which). The CDR3 DNA reads TGCGCCAGCAGCTCGACAGGCGCCCCCAATCAGCCCCAGCATTTT. It codes for CASSSTGAPNQPQHF.